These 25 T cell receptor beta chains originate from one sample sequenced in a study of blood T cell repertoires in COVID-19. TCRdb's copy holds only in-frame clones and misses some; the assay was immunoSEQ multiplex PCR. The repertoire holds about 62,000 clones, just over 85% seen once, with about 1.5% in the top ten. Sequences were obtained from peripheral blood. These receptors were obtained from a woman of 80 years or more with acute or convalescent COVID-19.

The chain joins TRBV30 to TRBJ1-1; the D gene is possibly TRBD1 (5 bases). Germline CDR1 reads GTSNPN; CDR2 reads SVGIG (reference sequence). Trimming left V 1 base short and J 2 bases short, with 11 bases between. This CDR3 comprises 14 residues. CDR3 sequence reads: CAWSADRLNTEAFF. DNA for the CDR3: TGTGCCTGGAGTGCCGACAGATTAAACACTGAAGCTTTCTTT.

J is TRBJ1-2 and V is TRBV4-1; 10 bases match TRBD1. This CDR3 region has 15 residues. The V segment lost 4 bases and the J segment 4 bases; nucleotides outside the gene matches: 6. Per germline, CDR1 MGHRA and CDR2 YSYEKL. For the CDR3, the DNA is TGCGCCAGCAGCCCCGGACAGGGGGAGAGCTATGGCTACACCTTC. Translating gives CASSPGQGESYGYTF.

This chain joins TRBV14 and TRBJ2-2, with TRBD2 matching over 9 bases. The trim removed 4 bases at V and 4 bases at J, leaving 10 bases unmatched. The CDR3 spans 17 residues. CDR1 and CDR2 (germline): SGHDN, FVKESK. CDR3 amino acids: CASSPVAGASFTGELFF. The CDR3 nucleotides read TGTGCCAGCAGCCCCGTAGCGGGAGCTAGTTTCACCGGGGAGCTGTTTTTT.

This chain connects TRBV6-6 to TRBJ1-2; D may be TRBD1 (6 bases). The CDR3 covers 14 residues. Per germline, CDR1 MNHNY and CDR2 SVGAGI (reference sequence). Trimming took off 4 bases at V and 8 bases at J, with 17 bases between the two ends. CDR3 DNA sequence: TGTGCCAGCAGTTCCGGCAGGGGTAGTCAAGGCTACACCTTC. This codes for CASSSGRGSQGYTF.

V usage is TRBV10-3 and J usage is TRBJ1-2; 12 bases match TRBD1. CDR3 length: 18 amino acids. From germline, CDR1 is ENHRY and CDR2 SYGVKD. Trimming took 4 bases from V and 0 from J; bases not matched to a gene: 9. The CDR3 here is CAISGLGDRGLANYGYTF. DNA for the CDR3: TGTGCCATCAGTGGCTTAGGGGACAGGGGGCTAGCTAACTATGGCTACACCTTC.

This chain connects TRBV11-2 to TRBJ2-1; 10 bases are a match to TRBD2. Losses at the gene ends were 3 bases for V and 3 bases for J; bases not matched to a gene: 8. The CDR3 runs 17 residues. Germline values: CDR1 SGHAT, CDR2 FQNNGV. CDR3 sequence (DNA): TGTGCCAGCAGCTTCAAGTCTAGCGGGAGCCTCTACAATGAGCAGTTCTTC. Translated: CASSFKSSGSLYNEQFF.

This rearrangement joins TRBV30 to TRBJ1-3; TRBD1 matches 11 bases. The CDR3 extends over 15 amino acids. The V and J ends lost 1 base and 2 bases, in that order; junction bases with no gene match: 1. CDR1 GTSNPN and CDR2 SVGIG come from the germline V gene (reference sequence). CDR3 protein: CAWSGDRGAGNTIYF. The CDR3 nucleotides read TGTGCCTGGAGTGGGGACAGGGGGGCTGGAAACACCATATATTTT.

CDR3 sequence reads: CASSLVDLGNTIYF. Written as DNA, the CDR3 is TGTGCCAGCAGCTTAGTAGATTTAGGAAACACCATATATTTT. V usage is TRBV7-2 and J usage is TRBJ1-3; D gene ambiguous. Germline loops: CDR1 SGHTA, CDR2 FQGNSA. This CDR3 contains 14 residues. The germline V and J ends were trimmed by 1 base and 4 bases, with 8 bases remaining between them.

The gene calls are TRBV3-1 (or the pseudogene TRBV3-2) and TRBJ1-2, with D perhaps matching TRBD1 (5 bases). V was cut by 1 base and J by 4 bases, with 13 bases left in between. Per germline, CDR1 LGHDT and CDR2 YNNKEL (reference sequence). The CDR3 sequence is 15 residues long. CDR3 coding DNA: TGTGCCAGCAGCCAAGGAAGGACAAATGTCTATGGCTACACCTTC. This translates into CASSQGRTNVYGYTF.

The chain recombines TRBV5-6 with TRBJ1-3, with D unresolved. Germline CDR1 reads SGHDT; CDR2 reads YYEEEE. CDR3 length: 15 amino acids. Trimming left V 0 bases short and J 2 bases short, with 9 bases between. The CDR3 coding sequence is TGTGCCAGCAGCTTGGGAGCCTTCGCTGGAAACACCATATATTTT. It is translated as CASSLGAFAGNTIYF.

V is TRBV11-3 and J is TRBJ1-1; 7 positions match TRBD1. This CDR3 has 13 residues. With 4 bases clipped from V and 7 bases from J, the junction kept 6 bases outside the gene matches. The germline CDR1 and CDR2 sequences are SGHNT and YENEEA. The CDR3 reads CASSSRQGGEAFF. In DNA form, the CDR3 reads TGTGCCAGCAGCTCTCGACAGGGTGGTGAAGCTTTCTTT.

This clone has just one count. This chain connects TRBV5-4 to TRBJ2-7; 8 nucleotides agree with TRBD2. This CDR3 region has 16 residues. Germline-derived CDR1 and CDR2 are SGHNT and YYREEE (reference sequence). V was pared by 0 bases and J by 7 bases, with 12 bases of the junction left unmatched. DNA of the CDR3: TGTGCCAGCAGCTTGGGGGAAGAGCGGGGGAGATGGGAGCAGTACTTC. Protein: CASSLGEERGRWEQYF.

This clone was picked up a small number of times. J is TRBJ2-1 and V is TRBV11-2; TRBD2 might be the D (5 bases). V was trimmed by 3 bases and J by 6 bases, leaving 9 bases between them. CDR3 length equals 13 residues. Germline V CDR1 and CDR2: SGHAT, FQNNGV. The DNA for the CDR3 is TGTGCCAGCAGCTTGAGTGAGGGCAATGAGCAGTTCTTC. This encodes CASSLSEGNEQFF.

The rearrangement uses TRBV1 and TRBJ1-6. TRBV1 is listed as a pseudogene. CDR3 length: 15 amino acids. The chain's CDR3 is CTSSQVVQLGGPLHF. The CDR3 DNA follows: TGCACCAGCAGCCAAGTAGTACAGCTCGGGGGGCCCCTCCACTTT.

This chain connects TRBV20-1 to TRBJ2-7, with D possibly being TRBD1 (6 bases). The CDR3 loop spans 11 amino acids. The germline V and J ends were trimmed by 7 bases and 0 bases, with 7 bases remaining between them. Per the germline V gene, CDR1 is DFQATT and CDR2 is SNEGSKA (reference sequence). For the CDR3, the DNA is TGCAGTGGGGACACCTCCTACGAGCAGTACTTC. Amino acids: CSGDTSYEQYF.

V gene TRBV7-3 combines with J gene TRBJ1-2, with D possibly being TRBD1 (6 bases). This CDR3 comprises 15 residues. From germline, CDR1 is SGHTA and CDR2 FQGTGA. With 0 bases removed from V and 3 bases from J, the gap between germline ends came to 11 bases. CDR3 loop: CASSLTEAGDYGYTF. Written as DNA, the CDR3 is TGTGCCAGCAGCTTAACGGAAGCAGGGGACTATGGCTACACCTTC.

The CDR3 loop reads CASSEMGPYNEQFF. In nucleotides, the CDR3 is TGTGCCAGCAGTGAAATGGGCCCCTACAATGAGCAGTTCTTC. The chain links TRBV6-1 to TRBJ2-1; D is uncertain. CDR1 MNHNS and CDR2 SASEGT come from the germline V gene. The CDR3 is 14 residues long. The V end was cut by 2 bases, the J end by 2 bases, with 7 bases between.

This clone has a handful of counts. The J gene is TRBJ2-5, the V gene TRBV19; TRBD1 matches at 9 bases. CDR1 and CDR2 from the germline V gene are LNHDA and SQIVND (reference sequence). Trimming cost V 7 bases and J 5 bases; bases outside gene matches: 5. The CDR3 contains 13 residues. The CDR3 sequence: CASTDRGKETQYF. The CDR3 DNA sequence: TGTGCCAGTACTGACAGGGGGAAGGAGACCCAGTACTTC. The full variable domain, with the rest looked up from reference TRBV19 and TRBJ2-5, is DGGITQSPKYLFRKEGQNVTLSCEQNLNHDAMYWYRQDPGQGLRLIYYSQIVNDFQKGDIAEGYSVSREKKESFPLTVTSAQKNPTAFYLCASTDRGKETQYFGPGTRLLVL.

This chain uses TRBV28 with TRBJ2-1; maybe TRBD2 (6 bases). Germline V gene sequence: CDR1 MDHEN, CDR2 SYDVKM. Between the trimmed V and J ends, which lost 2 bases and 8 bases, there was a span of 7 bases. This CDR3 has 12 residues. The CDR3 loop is CASSLRRDEQFF. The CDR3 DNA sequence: TGTGCCAGCAGTTTAAGGAGGGATGAGCAGTTCTTC.

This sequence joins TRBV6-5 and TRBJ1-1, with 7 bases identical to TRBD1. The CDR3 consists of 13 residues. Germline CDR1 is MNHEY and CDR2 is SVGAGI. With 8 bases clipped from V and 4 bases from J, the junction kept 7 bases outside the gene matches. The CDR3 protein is CASSTGATTEAFF. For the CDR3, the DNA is TGTGCCAGCTCCACAGGGGCGACCACTGAAGCTTTCTTT.

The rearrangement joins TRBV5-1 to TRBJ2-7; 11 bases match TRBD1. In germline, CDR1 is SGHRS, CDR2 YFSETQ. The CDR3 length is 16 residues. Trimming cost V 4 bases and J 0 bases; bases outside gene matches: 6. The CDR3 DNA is TGCGCCAGCAGCCTCACCGGGACAGGGGGCTCCTACGAGCAGTACTTC. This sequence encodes CASSLTGTGGSYEQYF. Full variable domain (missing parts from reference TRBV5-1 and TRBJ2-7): KAGVTQTPRYLIKTRGQQVTLSCSPISGHRSVSWYQQTPGQGLQFLFEYFSETQRNKGNFPGRFSGRQFSNSRSEMNVSTLELGDSALYLCASSLTGTGGSYEQYFGPGTRLTVT.

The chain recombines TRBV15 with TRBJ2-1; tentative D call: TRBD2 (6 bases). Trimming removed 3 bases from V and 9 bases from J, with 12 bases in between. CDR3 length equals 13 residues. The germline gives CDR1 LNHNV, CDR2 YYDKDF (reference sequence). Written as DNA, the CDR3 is TGTGCCACCAGCAGCCGGGGGAGCGGTGAGCAGTTCTTC. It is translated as CATSSRGSGEQFF.

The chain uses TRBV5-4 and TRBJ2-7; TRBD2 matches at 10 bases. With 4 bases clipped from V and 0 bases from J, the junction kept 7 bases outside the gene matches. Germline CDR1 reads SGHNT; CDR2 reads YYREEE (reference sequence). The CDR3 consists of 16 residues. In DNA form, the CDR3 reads TGTGCCAGCAGCGACCGGACTAGCGGACCCTCCTACGAGCAGTACTTC. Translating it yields CASSDRTSGPSYEQYF.

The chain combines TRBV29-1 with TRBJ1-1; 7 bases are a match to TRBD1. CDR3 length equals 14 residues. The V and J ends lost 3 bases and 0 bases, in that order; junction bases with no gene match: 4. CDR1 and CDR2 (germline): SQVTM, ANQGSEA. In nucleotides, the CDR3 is TGCAGCGTTGAGATTACAGGGGTGAACACTGAAGCTTTCTTT. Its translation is CSVEITGVNTEAFF.

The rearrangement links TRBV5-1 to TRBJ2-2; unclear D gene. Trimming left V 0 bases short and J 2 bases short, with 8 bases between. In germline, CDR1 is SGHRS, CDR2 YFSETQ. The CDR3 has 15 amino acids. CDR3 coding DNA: TGCGCCAGCAGCTTGGGACCGACAAACACCGGGGAGCTGTTTTTT. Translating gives CASSLGPTNTGELFF.